These 27 T cell receptor beta chains were sequenced from one sample in a study of long-term antiretroviral therapy in people with HIV. They ran version v3.0 of the immunoSEQ assay at survey level. Sequencing used immunoSEQ multiplex PCR; TCRdb keeps in-frame clones, though not all of them. Counted here are 25,000 to 35,000 clones, approximately 96% occurring once; the ten biggest clones make up roughly 2.5%. The source was unsorted PBMCs, collected 6.5 to 6.6 years after starting antiretroviral therapy. The origin of the receptors is a man aged 25-45 years with HIV.

V usage is TRBV4-3 and J usage is TRBJ1-5, with D uncertain. V gave up 0 bases and J gave up 12 bases, with 12 bases separating them. The CDR3 extends over 13 amino acids. CDR1 and CDR2 (germline): LGHNA, YSLEER. The CDR3 bases are TGCGCCAGCAGCCAAGAAGAGTCGGCTCTCCAGCATTTT. Translation: CASSQEESALQHF.

This sequence joins TRBV5-6 and TRBJ2-1, with 7 bases lining up with TRBD2. Unmatched junction bases numbered 13, after V lost 9 bases and J lost 4 bases. CDR3 length: 15 residues. Per the germline V gene, CDR1 is SGHDT and CDR2 is YYEEEE. The CDR3 sequence is CATLRTAGSYNEQFF. The CDR3 DNA is TGTGCCACGTTACGCACAGCGGGATCTTACAATGAGCAGTTCTTC. Using reference TRBV5-6 and TRBJ2-1 for the parts outside the CDR3, the full variable domain is DAGVTQSPTHLIKTRGQQVTLRCSPKSGHDTVSWYQQALGQGPQFIFQYYEEEERQRGNFPDRFSGHQFPNYSSELNVNALLLGDSALYLCATLRTAGSYNEQFFGPGTRLTVL.

V is TRBV6-6 and J is TRBJ2-1; D ambiguous. Trimming cost V 6 bases and J 3 bases, with 6 bases left between them. CDR1 is MNHNY, CDR2 SVGAGI, per germline (reference sequence). The CDR3 length is 12 residues. Written as DNA, the CDR3 is TGTGCCAGCAGCTACATCTACAATGAGCAGTTCTTC. It codes for CASSYIYNEQFF.

The chain employs TRBV6-5 and TRBJ2-2; TRBD1 aligns across 9 bases. Trimming at V came to 2 bases and at J to 6 bases, leaving 4 bases not matched to a gene. The CDR3 has 15 amino acids. Germline values: CDR1 MNHEY, CDR2 SVGAGI. The CDR3 region is CASSYTGTGSGELFF. The DNA of the CDR3 is TGTGCCAGCAGTTACACCGGGACAGGGTCCGGGGAGCTGTTTTTT.

The CDR3 reads CASSVPAQVNEQFF. CDR3 in DNA: TGTGCCAGCAGTGTCCCCGCACAGGTCAATGAGCAGTTCTTC. The chain uses TRBV6-1 and TRBJ2-1; D perhaps matches TRBD1 (5 bases). The CDR3 length is 14 residues. V shed 4 bases and J shed 6 bases, with 13 bases lying between them. CDR1 is MNHNS and CDR2 is SASEGT in the germline V gene.

The J gene is TRBJ2-5, the V gene TRBV27; 8 bases map to TRBD2. The CDR3 length is 17 residues. Germline V gives CDR1 MNHEY, CDR2 SMNVEV (reference sequence). The ends lost 4 bases at V and 1 base at J; junction bases unmatched: 11. DNA of the CDR3: TGTGCCAGCAGTTCCACCGTCCGCGGGAGGCCCCAAGAGACCCAGTACTTC. It specifies CASSSTVRGRPQETQYF.

V is TRBV2 and J is TRBJ1-1; 7 positions match TRBD1. The V and J ends lost 8 bases and 6 bases, in that order; junction bases with no gene match: 6. CDR1 SNHLY and CDR2 FYNNEI come from the germline V gene. There are 12 residues in the CDR3. The CDR3 nucleotides read TGTGCCAGCGAGACAGGGCCCGCTGAAGCTTTCTTT. It yields the protein CASETGPAEAFF.

The chain employs TRBV29-1 and TRBJ1-2; D is perhaps TRBD1 (5 bases). The CDR3 has 13 amino acids. CDR1 and CDR2 from the germline V gene are SQVTM and ANQGSEA. Trimming took 0 bases from V and 12 from J, leaving 17 bases between them. The CDR3 loop reads CSVEDAFLGENTF. DNA of the CDR3: TGCAGCGTTGAAGATGCTTTTTTGGGGGAGAACACCTTC.

This chain connects TRBV27 to TRBJ2-1; weak D call: TRBD2 (6 bases). V was pared by 6 bases and J by 4 bases, with 19 bases between. This CDR3 comprises 16 residues. From germline, CDR1 is MNHEY and CDR2 SMNVEV (reference sequence). CDR3 sequence: CASSPGGSGYYNEQFF. CDR3 DNA sequence: TGTGCCAGCAGCCCCGGGGGTAGCGGTTATTACAATGAGCAGTTCTTC.

The V call is TRBV2, the J call TRBJ1-2, with 7 nucleotides matching TRBD1. This CDR3 region has 15 residues. From germline, CDR1 is SNHLY and CDR2 FYNNEI. J gave up 5 bases and V 6 bases, and 12 bases lay outside the gene matches. The CDR3 reads CASRLTDRLIYGYTF. DNA for the CDR3: TGTGCCAGCAGACTTACGGACAGGCTTATTTATGGCTACACCTTC.

This clone appeared once. This chain joins TRBV25-1 and TRBJ2-1; perhaps TRBD2 as D (6 bases). With 3 bases removed from V and 2 bases from J, the gap between germline ends came to 8 bases. This CDR3 is built from 14 residues. The V gene's germline CDR1 is MGHDK and CDR2 SYGVNS. The CDR3 DNA follows: TGTGCCAGCAGTGATTCGGGAGCCTACAATGAGCAGTTCTTC. Amino acid sequence: CASSDSGAYNEQFF. The variable domain in full, with the rest retrieved from reference TRBV25-1 and TRBJ2-1, is EADIYQTPRYLVIGTGKKITLECSQTMGHDKMYWYQQDPGMELHLIHYSYGVNSTEKGDLSSESTVSRIRTEHFPLTLESARPSHTSQYLCASSDSGAYNEQFFGPGTRLTVL.

This CDR3 is CASSPTAYEQYF. CDR3 in DNA: TGTGCCAGCTCACCCACAGCCTACGAGCAGTACTTC. J is TRBJ2-7 and V is TRBV18, with D unresolved. Germline V gene data show CDR1 as KGHSH and CDR2 as LQKENI. The CDR3 is made up of 12 amino acids. The V end lost 3 bases, the J end lost 2 bases, and 5 bases lay between the germline ends.

The CDR3 DNA follows: TGCAGCGTTGACACCGGGACGGGCTCTTTTGAGCAGTACTTC. Translating gives CSVDTGTGSFEQYF. The chain recombines TRBV29-1 with TRBJ2-7; D may correspond to TRBD1 or TRBD2 (5 bases each). Germline lookup yields CDR1 SQVTM and CDR2 ANQGSEA. The V end lost 3 bases, the J end lost 7 bases, and 19 bases lay between the germline ends. This CDR3 has 14 residues.

The chain combines TRBV29-1 with TRBJ2-3, with D maybe TRBD1 (5 bases). The CDR3 consists of 13 residues. Germline loops: CDR1 SQVTM, CDR2 ANQGSEA. V lost 4 bases to trimming and J lost 4 bases, with 12 bases between them. The CDR3 sequence: CSVGPQGPDTQYF. CDR3 in DNA: TGCAGCGTTGGGCCCCAGGGTCCAGATACGCAGTATTTT.

The CDR3 protein is CASSQPGGLAGGPGGEETQYF. CDR3 nucleotides: TGCGCCAGCAGCCAACCTGGGGGACTAGCGGGAGGGCCGGGAGGGGAGGAGACCCAGTACTTC. This chain joins TRBV4-1 and TRBJ2-5, with TRBD2 matching over 16 bases. Germline CDR1 reads MGHRA; CDR2 reads YSYEKL. The V and J ends lost 2 bases and 5 bases, in that order; junction bases with no gene match: 17. The CDR3 covers 21 residues.

The rearrangement joins TRBV6-1 to TRBJ2-2; 9 bases are shared with TRBD2. Germline CDR1 is MNHNS and CDR2 is SASEGT. J lost 4 bases, V lost 11 bases, and 8 bases had no gene match. The CDR3 is made up of 14 amino acids. The CDR3 protein is CAGSGLASTGELFF. The DNA of the CDR3 is TGTGCCGGGTCGGGACTAGCTTCCACCGGGGAGCTGTTTTTT.

This clone was counted a few times. This sequence joins TRBV7-2 and TRBJ2-3; D possibly corresponds to TRBD2 (7 bases). The CDR3 extends over 15 amino acids. Germline CDR1 reads SGHTA; CDR2 reads FQGNSA. V lost 3 bases to trimming and J lost 6 bases, with 16 bases between them. DNA for the CDR3: TGTGCCAGCAGCTTGCAGCGGGGCACAGGGGATACGCAGTATTTT. Protein product: CASSLQRGTGDTQYF. Filled out from reference TRBV7-2 and TRBJ2-3, the complete variable domain reads GAGVSQSPSNKVTEKGKDVELRCDPISGHTALYWYRQSLGQGLEFLIYFQGNSAPDKSGLPSDRFSAERTGGSVSTLTIQRTQQEDSAVYLCASSLQRGTGDTQYFGPGTRLTVL.

The genes are TRBV10-3 and TRBJ2-3, with D possibly matching TRBD2 (6 bases). The V gene's germline CDR1 is ENHRY and CDR2 SYGVKD. The CDR3 contains 14 residues. V lost 7 bases and J lost 4, with 15 bases in between. CDR3 in DNA: TGTGCCATCATGGGGGGAATAGGGGCAGATACGCAGTATTTT. Amino acid sequence: CAIMGGIGADTQYF.

The rearrangement links TRBV19 to TRBJ1-2, with no clear D. CDR1 and CDR2 (germline): LNHDA, SQIVND (reference sequence). V lost 5 bases and J 5 bases, leaving 18 bases between the germline ends. There are 15 residues in the CDR3. CDR3 amino acids: CASSPSARQAYGYTF. As DNA, the CDR3 is TGTGCCAGTAGTCCATCGGCCAGGCAGGCGTATGGCTACACCTTC.

V usage is TRBV7-9 and J usage is TRBJ2-1, with a tentative D call TRBD2 (5 bases). This CDR3 comprises 11 residues. V lost 6 bases and J lost 10, with 10 bases in between. Germline CDR1 SEHNR, CDR2 FQNEAQ (reference sequence). The CDR3 region is CASRVGSEQFF. Written as DNA, the CDR3 is TGTGCCAGCAGGGTGGGGAGCGAGCAGTTCTTC.

The chain has TRBV9 and TRBJ2-2; 11 nucleotides agree with TRBD2. The V gene's germline CDR1 is SGDLS and CDR2 YYNGEE. V dropped 0 bases and J dropped 8; count of bases not matched to a gene: 0. This CDR3 contains 14 residues. The CDR3 spells CASSVGTSGGELFF. CDR3 bases: TGTGCCAGCAGCGTAGGGACTAGCGGGGGGGAGCTGTTTTTT.

The rearrangement links TRBV7-9 to TRBJ2-7; 8 bases agree with TRBD1. Trimming took 6 bases from V and 4 from J; bases not matched to a gene: 5. Germline lookup yields CDR1 SEHNR and CDR2 FQNEAQ (reference sequence). CDR3 size: 13 residues. CDR3 residues: CASRDRDLYEQYF. In DNA, the CDR3 is TGTGCCAGCAGGGACAGGGATCTGTACGAGCAGTACTTC. Using reference TRBV7-9 and TRBJ2-7 for the parts outside the CDR3, the full variable domain is DTGVSQNPRHKITKRGQNVTFRCDPISEHNRLYWYRQTLGQGPEFLTYFQNEAQLEKSRLLSDRFSAERPKGSFSTLEIQRTEQGDSAMYLCASRDRDLYEQYFGPGTRLTVT.

The chain employs TRBV7-2 and TRBJ1-6; D call uncertain. The V gene lost 5 bases and the J gene lost 2 bases, with 10 bases spanning the gap. The CDR3 is made up of 15 amino acids. Looked up from germline, CDR1 is SGHTA and CDR2 is FQGNSA. The CDR3 protein is CASSRGPAYNSPLHF. The CDR3 DNA reads TGTGCCAGCAGCCGCGGACCCGCCTATAATTCACCCCTCCACTTT.

V is TRBV16 and J is TRBJ1-4; no clear D gene. The germline gives CDR1 KGHSY, CDR2 FQNENV. V dropped 2 bases and J dropped 4 bases, with 11 bases sitting between them. CDR3 length: 15 residues. CDR3 in amino acids: CASSQRAGDNEKLFF. DNA of the CDR3: TGTGCCAGCAGCCAACGTGCGGGAGATAATGAAAAACTGTTTTTT.

The V gene is TRBV6-5, the J gene TRBJ2-7; tentatively, D is TRBD1 (6 bases). Germline V CDR1 and CDR2: MNHEY, SVGAGI. The CDR3 contains 13 residues. The V gene lost 5 bases and the J gene lost 5 bases, with 13 bases spanning the gap. CDR3 protein: CASSNQGLHEQYF. CDR3 sequence (DNA): TGTGCCAGCAGTAATCAGGGGTTGCACGAGCAGTACTTC.

The rearrangement links TRBV9 to TRBJ2-1; D call uncertain. Germline CDR1 is SGDLS and CDR2 is YYNGEE. The CDR3 spans 14 residues. Trimming stripped 0 bases from V and 8 bases from J, with 12 bases between. CDR3: CASSVASPAHEQFF. DNA of the CDR3: TGTGCCAGCAGCGTAGCTTCCCCCGCCCATGAGCAGTTCTTC.

The J gene is TRBJ1-3, the V gene TRBV6-5, with unresolved D. There are 15 residues in the CDR3. Per the germline V gene, CDR1 is MNHEY and CDR2 is SVGAGI. Trimming took off 2 bases at V and 4 bases at J, with 12 bases between the two ends. Written as DNA, the CDR3 is TGTGCCAGCAGTTACGAGGGCGAGGGAGGAAACACCATATATTTT. It is translated as CASSYEGEGGNTIYF.